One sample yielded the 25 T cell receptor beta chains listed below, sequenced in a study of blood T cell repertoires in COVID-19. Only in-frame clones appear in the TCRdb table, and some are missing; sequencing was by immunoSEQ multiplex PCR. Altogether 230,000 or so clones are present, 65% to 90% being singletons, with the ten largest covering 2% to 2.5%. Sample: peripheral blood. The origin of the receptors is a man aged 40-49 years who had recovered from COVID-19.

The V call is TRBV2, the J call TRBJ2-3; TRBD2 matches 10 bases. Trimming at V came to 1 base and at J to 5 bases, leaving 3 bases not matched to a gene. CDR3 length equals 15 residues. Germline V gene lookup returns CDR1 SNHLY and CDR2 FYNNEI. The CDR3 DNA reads TGTGCCAGCAGTGAAGGGGTAGCGGGGGGAGATACGCAGTATTTT. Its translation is CASSEGVAGGDTQYF.

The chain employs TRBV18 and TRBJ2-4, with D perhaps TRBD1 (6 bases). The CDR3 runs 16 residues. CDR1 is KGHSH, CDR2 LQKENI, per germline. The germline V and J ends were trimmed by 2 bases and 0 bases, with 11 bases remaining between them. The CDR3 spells CASSPKDSLAKNIQYF. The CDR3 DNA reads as TGTGCCAGCTCACCAAAGGACAGTTTAGCCAAAAACATTCAGTACTTC.

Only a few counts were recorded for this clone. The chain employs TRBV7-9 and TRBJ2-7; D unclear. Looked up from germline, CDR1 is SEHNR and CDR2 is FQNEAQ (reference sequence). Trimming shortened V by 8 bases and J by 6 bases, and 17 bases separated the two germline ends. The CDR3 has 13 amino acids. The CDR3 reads CASHYKESGEQYF. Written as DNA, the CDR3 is TGTGCCAGCCACTACAAGGAGTCGGGCGAGCAGTACTTC.

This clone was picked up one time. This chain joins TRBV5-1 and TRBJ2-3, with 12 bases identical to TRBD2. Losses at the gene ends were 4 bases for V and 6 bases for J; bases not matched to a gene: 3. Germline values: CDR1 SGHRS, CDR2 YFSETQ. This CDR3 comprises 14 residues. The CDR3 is CASSPGTSGDTQYF. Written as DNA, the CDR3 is TGCGCCAGCAGCCCCGGGACTAGCGGGGATACGCAGTATTTT.

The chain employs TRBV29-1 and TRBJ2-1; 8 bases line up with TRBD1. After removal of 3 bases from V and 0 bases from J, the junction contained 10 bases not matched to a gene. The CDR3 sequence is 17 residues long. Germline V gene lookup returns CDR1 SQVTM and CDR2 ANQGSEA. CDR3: CSVDIRGRASSYNEQFF. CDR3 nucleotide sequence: TGCAGCGTTGATATCAGGGGGCGGGCCAGCTCCTACAATGAGCAGTTCTTC.

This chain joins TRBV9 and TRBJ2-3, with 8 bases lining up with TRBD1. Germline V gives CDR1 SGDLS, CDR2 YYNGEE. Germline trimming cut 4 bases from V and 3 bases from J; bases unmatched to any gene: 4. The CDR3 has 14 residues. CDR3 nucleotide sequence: TGTGCCAGCAGCCCCCGGACAGGGACAGATACGCAGTATTTT. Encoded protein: CASSPRTGTDTQYF. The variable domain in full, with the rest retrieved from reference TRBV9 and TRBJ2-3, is DSGVTQTPKHLITATGQRVTLRCSPRSGDLSVYWYQQSLDQGLQFLIQYYNGEERAKGNILERFSAQQFPDLHSELNLSSLELGDSALYFCASSPRTGTDTQYFGPGTRLTVL.

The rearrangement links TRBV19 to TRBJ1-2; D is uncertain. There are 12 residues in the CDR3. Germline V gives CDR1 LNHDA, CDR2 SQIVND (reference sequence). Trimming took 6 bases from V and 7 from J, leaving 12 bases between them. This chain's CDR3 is CASSRLNAGYTF. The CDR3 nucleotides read TGTGCCAGTAGCAGGTTAAACGCTGGCTACACCTTC.

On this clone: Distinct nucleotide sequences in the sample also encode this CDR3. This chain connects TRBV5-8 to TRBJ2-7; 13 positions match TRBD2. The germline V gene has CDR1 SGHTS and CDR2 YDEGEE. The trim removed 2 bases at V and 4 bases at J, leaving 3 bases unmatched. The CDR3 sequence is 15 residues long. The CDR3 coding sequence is TGTGCCAGCAGCTTAGGACTAGCGGGAGTTTACGAGCAGTACTTC. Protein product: CASSLGLAGVYEQYF.

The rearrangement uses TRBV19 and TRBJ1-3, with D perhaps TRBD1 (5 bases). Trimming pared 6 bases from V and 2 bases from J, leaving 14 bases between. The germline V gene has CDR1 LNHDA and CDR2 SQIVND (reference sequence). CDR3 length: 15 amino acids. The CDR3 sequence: CASRAGIRTGNTIYF. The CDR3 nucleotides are TGTGCCAGTAGGGCAGGGATCAGGACTGGAAACACCATATATTTT.

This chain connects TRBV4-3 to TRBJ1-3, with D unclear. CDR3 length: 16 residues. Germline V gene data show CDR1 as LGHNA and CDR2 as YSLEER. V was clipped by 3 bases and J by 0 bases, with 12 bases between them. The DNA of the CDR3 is TGCGCCAGCAGCCAGGTAGCGGGGAACTCTGGAAACACCATATATTTT. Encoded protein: CASSQVAGNSGNTIYF.

The CDR3 nucleotides are TGCGCCAGCAGCTTGCCGACTAGCGGGAGCACAGATACGCAGTATTTT. Translated: CASSLPTSGSTDTQYF. The chain combines TRBV5-1 with TRBJ2-3; 10 nucleotides match TRBD2. Germline V gene sequence: CDR1 SGHRS, CDR2 YFSETQ. Trimming cost V 1 base and J 0 bases; bases outside gene matches: 2. This CDR3 has 16 residues.

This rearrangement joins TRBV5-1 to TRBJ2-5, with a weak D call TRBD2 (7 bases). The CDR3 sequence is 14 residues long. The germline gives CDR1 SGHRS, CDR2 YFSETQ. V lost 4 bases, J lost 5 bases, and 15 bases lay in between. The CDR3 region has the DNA TGCGCCAGCAGCAATGGGGGGGCGCAGGAGACCCAGTACTTC. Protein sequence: CASSNGGAQETQYF.

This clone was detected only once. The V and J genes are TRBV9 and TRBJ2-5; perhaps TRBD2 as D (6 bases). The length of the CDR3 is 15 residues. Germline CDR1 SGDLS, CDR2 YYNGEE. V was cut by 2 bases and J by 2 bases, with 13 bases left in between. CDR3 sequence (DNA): TGTGCCAGCAGCGTGGGTAGCGGCATTCAAGAGACCCAGTACTTC. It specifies CASSVGSGIQETQYF.

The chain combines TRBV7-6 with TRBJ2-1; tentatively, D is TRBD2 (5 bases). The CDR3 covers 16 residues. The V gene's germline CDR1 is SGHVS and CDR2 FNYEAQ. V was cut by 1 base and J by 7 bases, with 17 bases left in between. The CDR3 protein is CASSLVLLPPGNEQFF. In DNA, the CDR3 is TGTGCCAGCAGCTTAGTCCTCCTCCCACCGGGGAATGAGCAGTTCTTC.

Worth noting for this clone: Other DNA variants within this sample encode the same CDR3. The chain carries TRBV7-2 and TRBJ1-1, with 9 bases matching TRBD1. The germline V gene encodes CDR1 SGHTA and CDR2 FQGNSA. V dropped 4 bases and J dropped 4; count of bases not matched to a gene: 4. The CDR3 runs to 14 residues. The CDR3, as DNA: TGTGCCAGCAGCTCCGGGACAGGGTTCACTGAAGCTTTCTTT. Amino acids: CASSSGTGFTEAFF.

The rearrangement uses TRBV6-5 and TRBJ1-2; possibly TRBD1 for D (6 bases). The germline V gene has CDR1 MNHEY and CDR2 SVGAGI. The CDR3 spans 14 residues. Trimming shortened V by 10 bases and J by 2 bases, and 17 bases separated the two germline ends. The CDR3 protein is CATSPSQGNYGYTF. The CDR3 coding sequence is TGTGCCACAAGTCCCTCACAGGGCAACTATGGCTACACCTTC.

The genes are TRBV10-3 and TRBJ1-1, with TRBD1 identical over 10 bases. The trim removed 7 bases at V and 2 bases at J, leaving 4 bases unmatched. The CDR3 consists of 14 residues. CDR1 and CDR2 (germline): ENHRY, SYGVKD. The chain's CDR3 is CAITETGGNTEAFF. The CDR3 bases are TGTGCCATCACCGAGACAGGGGGCAACACTGAAGCTTTCTTT.

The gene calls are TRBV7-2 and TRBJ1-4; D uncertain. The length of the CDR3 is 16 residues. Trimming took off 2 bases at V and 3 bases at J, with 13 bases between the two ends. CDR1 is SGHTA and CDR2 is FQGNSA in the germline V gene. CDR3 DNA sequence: TGTGCCAGCAGCTTATGGTCAGGCAGCCCTAATGAAAAACTGTTTTTT. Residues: CASSLWSGSPNEKLFF.

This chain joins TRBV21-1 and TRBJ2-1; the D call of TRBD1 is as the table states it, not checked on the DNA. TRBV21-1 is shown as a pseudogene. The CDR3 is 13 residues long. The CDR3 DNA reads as TGTGCCAGCCCGGACAGGGGCCGCAATGAGCAGTTCTTC. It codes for CASPDRGRNEQFF.

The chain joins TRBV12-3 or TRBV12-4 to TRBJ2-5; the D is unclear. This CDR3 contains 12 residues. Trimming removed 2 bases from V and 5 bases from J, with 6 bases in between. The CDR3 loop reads CASSLNGETQYF. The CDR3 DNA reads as TGTGCCAGCAGTTTAAATGGCGAGACCCAGTACTTC.

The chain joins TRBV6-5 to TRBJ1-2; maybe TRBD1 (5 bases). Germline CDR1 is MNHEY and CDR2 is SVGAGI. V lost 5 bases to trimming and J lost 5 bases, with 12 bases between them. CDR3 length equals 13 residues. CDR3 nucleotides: TGTGCCAGCAGTCCCGACAGAAGTTATGGCTACACCTTC. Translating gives CASSPDRSYGYTF.

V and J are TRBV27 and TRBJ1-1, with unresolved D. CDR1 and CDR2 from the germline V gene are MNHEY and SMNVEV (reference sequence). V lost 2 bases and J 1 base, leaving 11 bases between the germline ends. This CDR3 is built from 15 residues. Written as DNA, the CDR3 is TGTGCCAGCAGTTTAAAGCAAAGCGGGAACACTGAAGCTTTCTTT. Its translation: CASSLKQSGNTEAFF.

CDR3 sequence reads: CASSFTGTEAFF. The CDR3 bases are TGTGCCAGCAGCTTCACAGGGACTGAAGCTTTCTTT. The J gene is TRBJ1-1, the V gene TRBV7-2; a weak D match, TRBD1 (6 bases). CDR3 length equals 12 residues. V was shortened by 3 bases and J by 5 bases, with 7 bases between the two germline ends. Per germline, CDR1 SGHTA and CDR2 FQGNSA.

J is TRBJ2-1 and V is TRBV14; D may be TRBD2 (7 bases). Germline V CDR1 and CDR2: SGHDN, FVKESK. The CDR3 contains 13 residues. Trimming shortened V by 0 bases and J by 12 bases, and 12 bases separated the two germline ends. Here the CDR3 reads CASSQDRGRGQFF. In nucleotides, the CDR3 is TGTGCCAGCAGCCAAGATAGGGGGAGGGGGCAGTTCTTC.

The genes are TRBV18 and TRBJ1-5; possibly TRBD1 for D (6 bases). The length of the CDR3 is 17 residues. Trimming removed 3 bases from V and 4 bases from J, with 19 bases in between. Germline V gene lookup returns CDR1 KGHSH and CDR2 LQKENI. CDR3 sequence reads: CASSPLGPGVTNQPQHF. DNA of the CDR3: TGTGCCAGCTCACCGTTGGGTCCAGGGGTTACTAATCAGCCCCAGCATTTT.